Below are 22 T cell receptor beta chains sequenced from a single sample in a study of cytomegalovirus exposure and HLA in healthy donors. The PCR contained 60 Vbeta and 13 Jbeta primers. Assay used: immunoSEQ multiplex PCR; TCRdb lists only in-frame clones, some missing. The sample shows over 150,000 clones, approximately 88% of them seen only once. Material: PBMCs. These TCRs come from a boy aged 2 to 9 in good health and CMV-seronegative.

The chain couples TRBV6-1 to TRBJ2-7; 9 bases map to TRBD2. V gave up 1 base and J gave up 5 bases; unmatched junction bases: 6. In germline, CDR1 is MNHNS, CDR2 SASEGT. This CDR3 spans 15 amino acids. CDR3 nucleotide sequence: TGTGCCAGCAGTGAAGGGGCCAGCGGGAGGCACGAGCAGTACTTC. Its protein product is CASSEGASGRHEQYF.

The chain couples TRBV19 to TRBJ2-2, with 7 nucleotides matching TRBD1. The CDR3 is 15 residues long. Germline loops: CDR1 LNHDA, CDR2 SQIVND (reference sequence). The trim removed 5 bases at V and 1 base at J, leaving 4 bases unmatched. CDR3 protein: CASSLWTGNTGELFF. The DNA of the CDR3 is TGTGCCAGTAGTCTCTGGACAGGGAACACCGGGGAGCTGTTTTTT. Filled out from reference TRBV19 and TRBJ2-2, the complete variable domain reads DGGITQSPKYLFRKEGQNVTLSCEQNLNHDAMYWYRQDPGQGLRLIYYSQIVNDFQKGDIAEGYSVSREKKESFPLTVTSAQKNPTAFYLCASSLWTGNTGELFFGEGSRLTVL.

This clone was seen a handful of times. The CDR3 sequence is CASSRRQAFYGYTF. The CDR3 bases are TGTGCCAGCAGCCGAAGACAGGCGTTCTATGGCTACACCTTC. The V call is TRBV7-9, the J call TRBJ1-2, with D perhaps TRBD1 (6 bases). Germline CDR1 and CDR2: SEHNR and FQNEAQ (reference sequence). This CDR3 is built from 14 residues. Trimming removed 5 bases from V and 4 bases from J, with 14 bases in between.

The chain combines TRBV5-1 with TRBJ1-1; 8 nucleotides agree with TRBD1. Germline CDR1 and CDR2: SGHRS and YFSETQ. V lost 3 bases to trimming and J lost 4 bases; unmatched junction nucleotides: 5. The CDR3 is made up of 14 amino acids. For the CDR3, the DNA is TGCGCCAGCAGCTCAGACAGGGGTGGCACTGAAGCTTTCTTT. This sequence encodes CASSSDRGGTEAFF.

A remark on this clone: One end of the junction is discordant with germline, which a read error may explain. V usage is TRBV4-1 and J usage is TRBJ2-3; 8 bases are shared with TRBD2. The CDR3 contains 16 residues. Germline V gene sequence: CDR1 MGHRA, CDR2 YSYEKL. The CDR3 sequence is CAGSPRGSGGSDTQYF. CDR3 nucleotide sequence: TGCGCCGGCAGTCCCCGGGGCAGCGGGGGATCAGATACGCAGTATTTT.

The chain has TRBV6-1 and TRBJ1-1; the D is unclear. V lost 4 bases to trimming and J lost 3 bases, with 3 bases between them. The V gene's germline CDR1 is MNHNS and CDR2 SASEGT. The CDR3 totals 11 residues. The CDR3 region is CASSAYTEAFF. Written as DNA, the CDR3 is TGTGCCAGCAGTGCGTACACTGAAGCTTTCTTT.

V is TRBV15 and J is TRBJ2-2, with 12 bases identical to TRBD1. The CDR3 runs to 16 residues. The J segment lost 6 bases and the V segment lost 1 base, leaving 3 bases of the junction unmatched. Germline CDR1 and CDR2: LNHNV and YYDKDF (reference sequence). For the CDR3, the DNA is TGTGCCACCAGCAGAGGGGACAGGGGGCAGGCCGGGGAGCTGTTTTTT. It yields the protein CATSRGDRGQAGELFF.

The chain couples TRBV28 to TRBJ2-7, with D maybe TRBD2 (5 bases). V was pared by 5 bases and J by 0 bases, with 17 bases between. CDR1 is MDHEN and CDR2 is SYDVKM in the germline V gene. This CDR3 spans 16 amino acids. DNA of the CDR3: TGTGCCAGCAGTCGGTCCCCGGGGATCCCCTCCTACGAGCAGTACTTC. Translated: CASSRSPGIPSYEQYF.

The CDR3 bases are TGTGCCAGTAGCCGGACAGGGTTGATTCACGAGCAGTACTTC. It codes for CASSRTGLIHEQYF. This chain connects TRBV19 to TRBJ2-7; 8 bases map to TRBD1. This CDR3 has 14 residues. V was pared by 6 bases and J by 5 bases, with 9 bases of the junction left unmatched. Germline V gene lookup returns CDR1 LNHDA and CDR2 SQIVND (reference sequence).

The gene calls are TRBV5-6 and TRBJ2-1; tentative D call: TRBD1 (6 bases). Trimming took 2 bases from V and 6 from J, leaving 18 bases between them. This CDR3 comprises 16 residues. Germline-derived CDR1 and CDR2 are SGHDT and YYEEEE. CDR3 in amino acids: CASSFVLLGALNEQFF. CDR3 in DNA: TGTGCCAGCAGCTTCGTTTTACTGGGGGCGCTCAATGAGCAGTTCTTC.

This clone was counted only a few times. Other nucleotide sequences from this sample produce the same CDR3. V is TRBV19 and J is TRBJ1-2; 9 positions match TRBD1. Germline V gene lookup returns CDR1 LNHDA and CDR2 SQIVND (reference sequence). This CDR3 region has 14 residues. J was trimmed by 2 bases and V by 5 bases; bases with no gene match: 3. CDR3 residues: CASSPGQGNYGYTF. The CDR3 region has the DNA TGTGCCAGTAGTCCAGGACAGGGGAACTATGGCTACACCTTC. Full variable domain (outside the CDR3, taken from reference TRBV19 and TRBJ1-2): DGGITQSPKYLFRKEGQNVTLSCEQNLNHDAMYWYRQDPGQGLRLIYYSQIVNDFQKGDIAEGYSVSREKKESFPLTVTSAQKNPTAFYLCASSPGQGNYGYTFGSGTRLTVV.

The V gene is TRBV7-2, the J gene TRBJ1-5; 8 bases map to TRBD1. The junction had 4 bases not matched to a gene; V was cut back by 5 bases and J by 4 bases. The length of the CDR3 is 14 residues. Germline V lookup: CDR1 SGHTA, CDR2 FQGNSA. CDR3 coding DNA: TGTGCCAGCAGCCGGACAGGGACAAATCAGCCCCAGCATTTT. Translating gives CASSRTGTNQPQHF.

This sequence joins TRBV5-4 and TRBJ1-1, with 8 bases identical to TRBD1. The CDR3 has 14 residues. Germline V gives CDR1 SGHNT, CDR2 YYREEE (reference sequence). V was pared by 0 bases and J by 7 bases, with 5 bases of the junction left unmatched. The CDR3 is CASSLGAGGNEAFF. As DNA, the CDR3 is TGTGCCAGCAGCTTGGGGGCAGGGGGCAATGAAGCTTTCTTT.

The J gene is TRBJ2-1, the V gene TRBV7-9; D may be TRBD2 (7 bases). This CDR3 is 16 amino acids long. Germline V CDR1 and CDR2: SEHNR, FQNEAQ (reference sequence). V was shortened by 4 bases and J by 0 bases, with 13 bases between the two germline ends. The CDR3 coding sequence is TGTGCCAGCAGCTCAGGCGGGGGCAGCTCCTACAATGAGCAGTTCTTC. Amino acids: CASSSGGGSSYNEQFF.

This clone was observed a single time. The V and J genes are TRBV5-5 and TRBJ1-5; D is ambiguous. Germline CDR1 reads SGHKS; CDR2 reads YYEKEE (reference sequence). V dropped 2 bases and J dropped 6 bases, with 15 bases sitting between them. The CDR3 length is 15 residues. The CDR3 sequence: CASSFRGVSTQPQHF. The CDR3 DNA follows: TGTGCCAGCAGCTTCCGGGGAGTTTCGACTCAGCCCCAGCATTTT.

The chain joins TRBV5-6 to TRBJ2-1; a weak D match, TRBD2 (6 bases). The V end was cut by 4 bases, the J end by 2 bases, with 19 bases between. Germline V CDR1 and CDR2: SGHDT, YYEEEE. The CDR3 is 17 residues long. Here the CDR3 DNA reads TGTGCCAGCAGCGCTACAATAGCGGAGGACCCCTACAATGAGCAGTTCTTC. Translation: CASSATIAEDPYNEQFF.

This clone has only a few counts. The chain has TRBV27 and TRBJ2-1; D remains unclear. Germline values: CDR1 MNHEY, CDR2 SMNVEV (reference sequence). The CDR3 has 12 residues. V was cut by 6 bases and J by 5 bases, with 8 bases left in between. In DNA, the CDR3 is TGTGCCAGCAGCTCTATCGACAATGAGCAGTTCTTC. As protein: CASSSIDNEQFF.

The chain recombines TRBV25-1 with TRBJ1-1; possible D gene TRBD1, 5 bases. This CDR3 region has 13 residues. CDR1 and CDR2 from the germline V gene are MGHDK and SYGVNS. The V gene lost 1 base and the J gene lost 9 bases, with 12 bases spanning the gap. This CDR3 is CASSEWGEQQAFF. As DNA, the CDR3 is TGTGCCAGCAGTGAATGGGGGGAGCAACAAGCTTTCTTT.

The V and J genes are TRBV30 and TRBJ1-1; D not certain. Trimming left V 2 bases short and J 0 bases short, with 13 bases between. The CDR3 runs 15 residues. Germline CDR1 GTSNPN, CDR2 SVGIG (reference sequence). The CDR3 DNA reads as TGTGCCTGGAGTCCAGGATCCTATATGAACACTGAAGCTTTCTTT. As protein: CAWSPGSYMNTEAFF.

This clone appeared a few times. The chain carries TRBV4-3 and TRBJ2-1; the D gene is possibly TRBD1 (5 bases). The CDR3 is made up of 16 amino acids. Trimming removed 0 bases from V and 1 base from J, with 10 bases in between. From germline, CDR1 is LGHNA and CDR2 YSLEER. CDR3 in amino acids: CASSQDSGKSYNEQFF. The CDR3 DNA follows: TGCGCCAGCAGCCAAGATTCAGGGAAATCCTACAATGAGCAGTTCTTC.

This clone was found once. The V call is TRBV7-2, the J call TRBJ2-1, with 8 bases fitting TRBD2. This CDR3 is built from 13 residues. CDR1 and CDR2 from the germline V gene are SGHTA and FQGNSA. CDR3 in amino acids: CATGTRARDEQFF. As DNA, the CDR3 is TGTGCTACCGGGACTAGGGCGAGGGATGAGCAGTTCTTC.

CDR3 sequence reads: CASSLAITGELFF. CDR3 nucleotide sequence: TGCGCCAGCAGCTTGGCCATCACCGGGGAGCTGTTTTTT. The chain combines TRBV5-1 with TRBJ2-2, with D uncertain. The CDR3 covers 13 residues. Trimming left V 0 bases short and J 4 bases short, with 4 bases between. CDR1 and CDR2 (germline): SGHRS, YFSETQ.